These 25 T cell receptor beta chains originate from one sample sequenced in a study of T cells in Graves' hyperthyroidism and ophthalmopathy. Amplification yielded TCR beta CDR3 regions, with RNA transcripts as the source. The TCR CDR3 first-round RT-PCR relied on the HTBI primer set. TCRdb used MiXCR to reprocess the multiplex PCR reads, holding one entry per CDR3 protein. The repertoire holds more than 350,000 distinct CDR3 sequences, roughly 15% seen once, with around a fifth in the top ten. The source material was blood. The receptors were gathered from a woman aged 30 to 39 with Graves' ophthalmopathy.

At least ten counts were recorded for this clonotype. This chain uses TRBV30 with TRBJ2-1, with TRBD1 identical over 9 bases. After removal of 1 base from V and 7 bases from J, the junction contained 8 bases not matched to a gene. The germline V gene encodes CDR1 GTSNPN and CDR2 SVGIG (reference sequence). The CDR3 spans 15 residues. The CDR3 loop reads CAWSEGQGIWNEQFF. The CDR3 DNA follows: TGTGCCTGGAGTGAGGGACAGGGAATTTGGAATGAGCAGTTCTTC. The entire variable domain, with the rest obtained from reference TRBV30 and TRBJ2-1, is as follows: SQTIHQWPATLVQPVGSPLSLECTVEGTSNPNLYWYRQAAGRGLQLLFYSVGIGQISSEVPQNLSASRPQDRQFILSSKKLLLSDSGFYLCAWSEGQGIWNEQFFGPGTRLTVL.

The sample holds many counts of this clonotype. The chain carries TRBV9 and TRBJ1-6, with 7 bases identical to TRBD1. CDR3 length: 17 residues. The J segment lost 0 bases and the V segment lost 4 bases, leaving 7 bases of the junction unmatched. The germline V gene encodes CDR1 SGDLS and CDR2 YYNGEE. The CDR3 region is CASSSGQPSSYNSPLHF. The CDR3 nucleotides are TGTGCCAGCAGCTCGGGACAGCCGAGCTCCTATAATTCACCCCTCCACTTT.

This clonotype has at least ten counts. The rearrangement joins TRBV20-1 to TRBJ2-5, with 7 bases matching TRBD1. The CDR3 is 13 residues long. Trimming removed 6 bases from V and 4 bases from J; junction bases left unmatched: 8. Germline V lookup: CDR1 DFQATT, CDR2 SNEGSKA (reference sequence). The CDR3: CSAYSRQGETQYF. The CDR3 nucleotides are TGCAGTGCATACTCTCGACAGGGAGAGACCCAGTACTTC.

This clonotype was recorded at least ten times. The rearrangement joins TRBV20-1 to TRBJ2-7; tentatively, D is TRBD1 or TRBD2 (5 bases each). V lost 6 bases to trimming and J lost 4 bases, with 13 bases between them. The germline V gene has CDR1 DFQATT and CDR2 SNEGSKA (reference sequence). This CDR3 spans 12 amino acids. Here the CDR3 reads CSAYEGRYEQYF. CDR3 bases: TGCAGTGCCTACGAGGGGCGATACGAGCAGTACTTC.

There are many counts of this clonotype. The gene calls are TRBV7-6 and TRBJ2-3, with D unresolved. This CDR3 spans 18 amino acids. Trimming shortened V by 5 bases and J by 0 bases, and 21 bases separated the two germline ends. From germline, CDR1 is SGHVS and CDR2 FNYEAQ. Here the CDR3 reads CASSDLIGTSKSTDTQYF. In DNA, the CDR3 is TGTGCCAGCAGCGATTTAATAGGTACCAGCAAGAGCACAGATACGCAGTATTTT. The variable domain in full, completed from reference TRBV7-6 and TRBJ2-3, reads GAGVSQSPRYKVTKRGQDVALRCDPISGHVSLYWYRQALGQGPEFLTYFNYEAQQDKSGLPNDRFSAERPEGSISTLTIQRTEQRDSAMYRCASSDLIGTSKSTDTQYFGPGTRLTVL.

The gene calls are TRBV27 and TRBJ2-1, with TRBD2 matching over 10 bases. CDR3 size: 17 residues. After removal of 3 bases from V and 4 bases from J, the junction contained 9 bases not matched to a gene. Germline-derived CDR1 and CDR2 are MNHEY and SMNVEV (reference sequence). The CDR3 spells CASSFDATSGDYNEQFF. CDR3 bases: TGTGCCAGCAGTTTCGACGCTACTAGCGGGGATTACAATGAGCAGTTCTTC.

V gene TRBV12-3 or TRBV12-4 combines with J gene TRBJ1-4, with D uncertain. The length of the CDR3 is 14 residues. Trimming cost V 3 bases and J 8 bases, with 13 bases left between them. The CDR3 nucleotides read TGTGCCAGCAGTTTGGAGGAATCCTCAGAAAAACTGTTTTTT. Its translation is CASSLEESSEKLFF.

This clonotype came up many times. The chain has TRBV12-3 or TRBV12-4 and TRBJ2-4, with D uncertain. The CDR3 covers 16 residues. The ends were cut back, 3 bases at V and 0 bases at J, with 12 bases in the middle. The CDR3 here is CASSLAMVIAKNIQYF. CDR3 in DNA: TGTGCCAGCAGTTTGGCGATGGTGATAGCCAAAAACATTCAGTACTTC.

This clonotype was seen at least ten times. The CDR3 DNA sequence: TGCAGCGTTGATGGACAGGGTGTGACGGAGACCCAGTACTTC. This gives the protein CSVDGQGVTETQYF. The chain recombines TRBV29-1 with TRBJ2-5, with 8 bases matching TRBD1. CDR1 and CDR2 from the germline V gene are SQVTM and ANQGSEA. The junction had 8 bases not matched to a gene; V was cut back by 3 bases and J by 5 bases. CDR3 length equals 14 residues.

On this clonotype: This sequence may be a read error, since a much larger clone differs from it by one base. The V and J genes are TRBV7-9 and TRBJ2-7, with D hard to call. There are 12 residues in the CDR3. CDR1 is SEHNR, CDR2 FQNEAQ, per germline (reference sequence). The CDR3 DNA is TGTCCCAGCAGCTTAGCTCCTAAAGAGCAGTACTTC. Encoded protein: CPSSLAPKEQYF.

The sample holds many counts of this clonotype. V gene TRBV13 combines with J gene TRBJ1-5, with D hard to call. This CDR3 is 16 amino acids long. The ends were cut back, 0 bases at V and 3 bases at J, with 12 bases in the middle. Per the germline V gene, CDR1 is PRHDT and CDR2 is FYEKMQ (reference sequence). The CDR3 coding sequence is TGTGCCAGCAGCTTAGGCAGAAGGAAACTCAATCAGCCCCAGCATTTT. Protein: CASSLGRRKLNQPQHF.

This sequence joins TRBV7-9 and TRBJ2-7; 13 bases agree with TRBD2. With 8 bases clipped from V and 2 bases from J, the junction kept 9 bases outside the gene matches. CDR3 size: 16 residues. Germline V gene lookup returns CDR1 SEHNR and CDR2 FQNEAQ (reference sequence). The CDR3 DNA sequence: TGTGCCAGCCATAGACTAGCGGGGGGCTCAACCTACGAGCAGTACTTC. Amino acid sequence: CASHRLAGGSTYEQYF.

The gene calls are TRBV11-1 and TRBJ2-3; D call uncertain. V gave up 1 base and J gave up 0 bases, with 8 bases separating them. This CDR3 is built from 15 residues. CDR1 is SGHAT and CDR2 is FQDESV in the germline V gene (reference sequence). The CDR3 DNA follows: TGTGCCAGCAGCTTAGAGGAAAGAAGCACAGATACGCAGTATTTT. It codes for CASSLEERSTDTQYF.

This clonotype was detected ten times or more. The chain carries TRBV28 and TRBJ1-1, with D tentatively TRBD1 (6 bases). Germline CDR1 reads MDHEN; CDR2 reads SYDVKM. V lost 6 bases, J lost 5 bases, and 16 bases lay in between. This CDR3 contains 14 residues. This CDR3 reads CASRHPGGATEAFF. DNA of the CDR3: TGTGCCAGCAGGCATCCGGGGGGCGCGACTGAAGCTTTCTTT.

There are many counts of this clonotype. The CDR3 region has the DNA TGTGCCAGCAGTGAACTCCGGACAGGGGGTTATGGCTACACCTTC. Its translation: CASSELRTGGYGYTF. This chain uses TRBV6-1 with TRBJ1-2; TRBD1 matches 10 bases. V lost 2 bases to trimming and J lost 5 bases; unmatched junction nucleotides: 5. CDR3 length: 15 residues. CDR1 and CDR2 from the germline V gene are MNHNS and SASEGT.

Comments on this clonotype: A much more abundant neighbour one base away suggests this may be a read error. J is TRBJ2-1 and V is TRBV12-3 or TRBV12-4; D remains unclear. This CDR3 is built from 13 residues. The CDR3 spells CAGSFSVLAEQFF. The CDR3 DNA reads TGTGCCGGCAGTTTTTCGGTGTTGGCGGAGCAGTTCTTC.

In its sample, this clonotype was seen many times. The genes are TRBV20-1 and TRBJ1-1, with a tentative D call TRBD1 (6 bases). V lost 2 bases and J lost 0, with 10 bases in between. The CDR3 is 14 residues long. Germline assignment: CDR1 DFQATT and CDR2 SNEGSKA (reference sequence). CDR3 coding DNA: TGCAGTGCTAGACAAGGACAGATGAACACTGAAGCTTTCTTT. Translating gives CSARQGQMNTEAFF.

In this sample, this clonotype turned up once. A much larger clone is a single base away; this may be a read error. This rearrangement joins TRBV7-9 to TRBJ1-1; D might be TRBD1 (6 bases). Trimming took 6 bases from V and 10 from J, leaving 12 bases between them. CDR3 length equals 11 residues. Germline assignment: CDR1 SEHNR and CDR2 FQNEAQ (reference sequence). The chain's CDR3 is CASSQGGRAFF. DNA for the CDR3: TGTGCCAGCAGTCAAGGGGGGAGAGCTTTCTTT.

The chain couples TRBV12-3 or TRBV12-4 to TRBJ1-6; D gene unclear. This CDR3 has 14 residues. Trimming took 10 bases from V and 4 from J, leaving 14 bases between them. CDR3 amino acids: CATTSGLYNSPLHF. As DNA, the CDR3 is TGTGCCACCACCTCCGGTCTTTATAATTCACCCCTCCACTTT.

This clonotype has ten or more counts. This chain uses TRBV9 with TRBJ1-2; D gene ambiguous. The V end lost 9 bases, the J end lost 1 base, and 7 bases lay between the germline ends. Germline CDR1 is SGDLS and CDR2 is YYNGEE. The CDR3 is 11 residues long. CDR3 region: CAIELNYGYTF. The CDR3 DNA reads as TGTGCCATCGAACTTAACTATGGCTACACCTTC.

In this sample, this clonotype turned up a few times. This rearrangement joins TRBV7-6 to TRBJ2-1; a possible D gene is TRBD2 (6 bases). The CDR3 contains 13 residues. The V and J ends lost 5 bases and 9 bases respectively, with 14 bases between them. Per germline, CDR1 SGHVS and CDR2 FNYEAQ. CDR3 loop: CASSPTRRFEQFF. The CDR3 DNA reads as TGTGCCAGCAGCCCGACTAGGCGCTTTGAGCAGTTCTTC.

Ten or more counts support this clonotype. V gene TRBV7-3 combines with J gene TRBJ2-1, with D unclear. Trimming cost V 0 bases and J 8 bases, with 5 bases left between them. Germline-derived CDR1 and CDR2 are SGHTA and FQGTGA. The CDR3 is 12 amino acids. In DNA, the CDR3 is TGTGCCAGCAGCTTAACAGGGTATGAGCAGTTCTTC. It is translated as CASSLTGYEQFF.

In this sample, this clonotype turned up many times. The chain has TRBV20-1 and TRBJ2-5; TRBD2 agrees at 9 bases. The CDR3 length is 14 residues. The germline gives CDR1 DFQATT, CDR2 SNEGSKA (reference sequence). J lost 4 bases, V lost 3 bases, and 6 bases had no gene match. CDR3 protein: CSARGLAGIETQYF. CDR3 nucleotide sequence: TGCAGTGCTAGGGGGCTAGCGGGGATAGAGACCCAGTACTTC.

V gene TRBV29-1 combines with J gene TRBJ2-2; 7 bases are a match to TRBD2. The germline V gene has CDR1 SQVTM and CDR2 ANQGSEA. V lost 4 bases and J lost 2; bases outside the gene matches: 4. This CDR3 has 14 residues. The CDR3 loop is CSVGQRGNTGELFF. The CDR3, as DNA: TGCAGCGTTGGTCAGCGGGGTAACACCGGGGAGCTGTTTTTT.

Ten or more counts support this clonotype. The CDR3 spells CAISDGAGRGNQPQHF. The CDR3 bases are TGTGCCATCAGTGACGGGGCAGGGAGAGGGAATCAGCCCCAGCATTTT. The chain recombines TRBV10-3 with TRBJ1-5; tentatively, D is TRBD1 (5 bases). The germline gives CDR1 ENHRY, CDR2 SYGVKD. This CDR3 contains 16 residues. Trimming took off 3 bases at V and 4 bases at J, with 16 bases between the two ends.